A single sample is the source of the 6 T cell receptor beta chains below, sequenced in a study of a mutant IDH1 vaccine in newly diagnosed glioma. Time point meaning: week 11, during vaccination. Doses comprised 300 ug of mutant IDH1 20-mer peptide each, plus topical imiquimod. The data were produced by immunoSEQ multiplex PCR, yet TCRdb's version contains in-frame clones alone and is incomplete. The data show around 60,000 clones, approximately 84% seen once. Antigen specificity for these receptors is unknown. Sequencing was performed on PBMCs, taken from a glioma patient whose treatment included an IDH1 peptide vaccine. Receptors were obtained from a woman between 45 and 65 years old with glioma.

The chain uses TRBV4-1 and TRBJ1-2; no clear D gene. The V and J ends lost 0 bases and 8 bases respectively, with 7 bases between them. The V gene's germline CDR1 is MGHRA and CDR2 YSYEKL. The CDR3 has 12 residues. This chain's CDR3 is CASSQDTWGYTF. CDR3 bases: TGCGCCAGCAGCCAAGATACCTGGGGCTACACCTTC.

Concerning this clone: No conserved phenylalanine or tryptophan ends this CDR3, so it is likely a read error. It is unclear where the CDR3 begins or ends on the DNA, so no DNA is shown, and the CDR3 is as TCRdb lists it. The chain uses TRBV6-1 and TRBJ1-2. The CDR3 extends over 14 residues, inclusive of both ends. In germline, CDR1 is MNHNS, CDR2 SASEGT. The CDR3 loop reads CASSEAGGQDLLCV.

This chain links TRBV5-5 with TRBJ1-2; perhaps TRBD1 as D (6 bases). Germline CDR1 reads SGHKS; CDR2 reads YYEKEE (reference sequence). Trimming stripped 0 bases from V and 7 bases from J, with 16 bases between. CDR3 length: 15 amino acids. CDR3 DNA sequence: TGTGCCAGCAGCTTGGAGTATACAGGGTTTTTTGGCTACACCTTC. It codes for CASSLEYTGFFGYTF.

The rearrangement joins TRBV19 to TRBJ2-1, with D tentatively TRBD2 (5 bases). CDR3 length: 14 residues. Trimming cost V 5 bases and J 5 bases, with 13 bases left between them. Germline assignment: CDR1 LNHDA and CDR2 SQIVND (reference sequence). In DNA form, the CDR3 reads TGTGCCAGTAGTCCCCGCCTAGCCGACAATGAGCAGTTCTTC. Its protein product is CASSPRLADNEQFF.

The chain has TRBV27 and TRBJ2-7, with TRBD1 matching over 7 bases. Trimming took 6 bases from V and 1 from J; bases not matched to a gene: 6. The length of the CDR3 is 14 residues. The germline V gene encodes CDR1 MNHEY and CDR2 SMNVEV (reference sequence). This CDR3 reads CASRVDRVSYEQYF. CDR3 nucleotide sequence: TGTGCCAGCAGGGTTGACAGGGTATCCTACGAGCAGTACTTC.

The chain carries TRBV7-3 and TRBJ2-1, with TRBD2 identical over 8 bases. Germline CDR1 is SGHTA and CDR2 is FQGTGA. V lost 6 bases, J lost 1 base, and 5 bases stayed unmatched. This CDR3 has 15 residues. CDR3 sequence reads: CASSPSGGSYNEQFF. The CDR3, as DNA: TGTGCCAGCAGTCCGTCGGGGGGGTCCTACAATGAGCAGTTCTTC.